Shown below are 15 T cell receptor beta chains from a single sample sequenced in a study of shared clonotypes between healthy human individuals. The repertoire was sequenced with immunoSEQ multiplex PCR; TCRdb's copy has only in-frame clones and lacks some. The sample has approximately 2,000,000 clones; around 93% are singletons. The naive CD8 population came from CD45RO-negative cells selected for CCR7, without terminally differentiated effector memory CD45RA+ cells. Sequenced input: naive CD8+ T cells from PBMCs. The receptors shown here come from a young man in good health. Some clones in this sample may be carry-over from other donors' samples.

J is TRBJ2-2 and V is TRBV9; TRBD1 might be the D (6 bases). The CDR3 contains 14 residues. CDR1 and CDR2 (germline): SGDLS, YYNGEE. Trimming cost V 4 bases and J 7 bases, with 14 bases left between them. The CDR3, as DNA: TGTGCCAGCAGCCCTACAGGGACGGACGGGGAGCTGTTTTTT. It yields the protein CASSPTGTDGELFF.

This chain links TRBV7-9 with TRBJ2-7, with 10 bases lining up with TRBD2. Trimming took 4 bases from V and 3 from J; bases not matched to a gene: 3. The CDR3 totals 14 residues. Germline CDR1 is SEHNR and CDR2 is FQNEAQ (reference sequence). The DNA for the CDR3 is TGTGCCAGCAGCTATAGCGGGAGGAGCTACGAGCAGTACTTC. Amino acid sequence: CASSYSGRSYEQYF.

The gene calls are TRBV7-9 and TRBJ2-5; TRBD2 might be the D (5 bases). CDR3 size: 14 residues. Germline values: CDR1 SEHNR, CDR2 FQNEAQ (reference sequence). V was cut by 0 bases and J by 12 bases, with 17 bases left in between. Here the CDR3 DNA reads TGTGCCAGCAGCTTAGCGCTAGCCCCCTTTGAGAAGTACTTC. Encoded protein: CASSLALAPFEKYF.

CDR3 protein: CAIQSGRASTGELFF. The CDR3 bases are TGTGCCATCCAAAGCGGGAGAGCGAGCACCGGGGAGCTGTTTTTT. The rearrangement joins TRBV10-3 to TRBJ2-2; TRBD2 aligns across 8 bases. Looked up from germline, CDR1 is ENHRY and CDR2 is SYGVKD. The CDR3 covers 15 residues. Losses at the gene ends were 8 bases for V and 4 bases for J; bases not matched to a gene: 9.

The chain combines TRBV19 with TRBJ2-7; perhaps TRBD1 as D (6 bases). The V gene lost 4 bases and the J gene lost 5 bases, with 12 bases spanning the gap. The CDR3 extends over 13 amino acids. The germline V gene has CDR1 LNHDA and CDR2 SQIVND (reference sequence). CDR3 loop: CASSTTGFDEQYF. The DNA for the CDR3 is TGTGCCAGTAGTACAACAGGGTTCGACGAGCAGTACTTC.

The chain links TRBV9 to TRBJ2-7; 9 nucleotides agree with TRBD2. Germline CDR1 is SGDLS and CDR2 is YYNGEE. CDR3 length equals 17 residues. J gave up 5 bases and V 2 bases, and 14 bases lay outside the gene matches. The CDR3 region is CASSVLPGTSRGNEQYF. Written as DNA, the CDR3 is TGTGCCAGCAGCGTCCTACCCGGGACTAGCAGGGGGAACGAGCAGTACTTC.

This sequence joins TRBV4-1 and TRBJ2-1, with TRBD2 matching 9 bases. With V trimmed by 4 bases and J by 6 bases, 10 bases remained unmatched. The length of the CDR3 is 16 residues. Germline V gene sequence: CDR1 MGHRA, CDR2 YSYEKL. The CDR3 here is CASSPRPLAGFNEQFF. The CDR3 DNA reads TGCGCCAGCAGCCCCCGGCCGCTAGCGGGGTTCAATGAGCAGTTCTTC.

The rearrangement links TRBV13 to TRBJ2-4, with D possibly TRBD2 on 7 matching bases. There are 16 residues in the CDR3. Trimming shortened V by 6 bases and J by 7 bases, and 22 bases separated the two germline ends. Germline loops: CDR1 PRHDT, CDR2 FYEKMQ (reference sequence). DNA of the CDR3: TGTGCCAGCAGAGGGGGGGCAGGGGCCCCGGGGAACATTCAGTACTTC. Translation: CASRGGAGAPGNIQYF.

In the case of this clone: This sample also contains other DNA sequences that code for the same CDR3. V and J are TRBV9 and TRBJ2-1, with 8 bases lining up with TRBD2. With 0 bases clipped from V and 5 bases from J, the junction kept 4 bases outside the gene matches. Germline CDR1 SGDLS, CDR2 YYNGEE. There are 15 residues in the CDR3. DNA of the CDR3: TGTGCCAGCAGCGTAGGCGGGGGGACTAACAATGAGCAGTTCTTC. Protein sequence: CASSVGGGTNNEQFF. The complete variable domain, with remaining parts taken from reference TRBV9 and TRBJ2-1, reads DSGVTQTPKHLITATGQRVTLRCSPRSGDLSVYWYQQSLDQGLQFLIQYYNGEERAKGNILERFSAQQFPDLHSELNLSSLELGDSALYFCASSVGGGTNNEQFFGPGTRLTVL.

This rearrangement joins TRBV7-3 to TRBJ2-7; the D gene is possibly TRBD2 (5 bases). Germline CDR1 is SGHTA and CDR2 is FQGTGA. The CDR3 consists of 12 residues. Trimming cost V 8 bases and J 7 bases, with 15 bases left between them. The CDR3 here is CASHEAALEQYF. DNA of the CDR3: TGTGCCAGCCACGAAGCGGCTTTGGAGCAGTACTTC.

The chain uses TRBV25-1 and TRBJ2-2; D not resolved. Germline-derived CDR1 and CDR2 are MGHDK and SYGVNS. The length of the CDR3 is 14 residues. Trimming took off 7 bases at V and 7 bases at J, with 16 bases between the two ends. The CDR3 spells CASTSGSWVGELFF. Here the CDR3 DNA reads TGTGCCAGCACCTCCGGGTCGTGGGTCGGGGAGCTGTTTTTT.

J is TRBJ1-5 and V is TRBV29-1; 7 bases are a match to TRBD1. The length of the CDR3 is 13 residues. Germline V gene data show CDR1 as SQVTM and CDR2 as ANQGSEA. V gave up 6 bases and J gave up 3 bases; unmatched junction bases: 5. The CDR3 bases are TGCAGCGTAGTGACAGGGTACAATCAGCCCCAGCATTTT. Encoded protein: CSVVTGYNQPQHF.

To note about this clone: This CDR3 is also generated by other DNA sequences in the sample. V gene TRBV9 combines with J gene TRBJ2-7; TRBD2 aligns across 7 bases. V lost 0 bases and J lost 2; bases outside the gene matches: 2. The germline CDR1 and CDR2 sequences are SGDLS and YYNGEE. The CDR3 is 14 residues long. CDR3 amino acids: CASSVAGGPYEQYF. In DNA, the CDR3 is TGTGCCAGCAGCGTAGCGGGAGGCCCCTACGAGCAGTACTTC.

DNA of the CDR3: TGTGCCAGCAGCGGACTCCTGATCGGACTAGCGGACAATGAGCAGTTCTTC. As protein: CASSGLLIGLADNEQFF. The chain employs TRBV7-9 and TRBJ2-1; 10 nucleotides match TRBD2. The germline gives CDR1 SEHNR, CDR2 FQNEAQ (reference sequence). V lost 5 bases and J lost 5; bases outside the gene matches: 12. The CDR3 extends over 17 amino acids.

The chain combines TRBV27 with TRBJ2-5, with D perhaps TRBD2 (7 bases). Per germline, CDR1 MNHEY and CDR2 SMNVEV (reference sequence). The CDR3 has 15 residues. The germline V and J ends were trimmed by 5 bases and 5 bases, with 18 bases remaining between them. In DNA, the CDR3 is TGTGCCAGCAGTCACCTCGGGGGGCTGGGGGAGACCCAGTACTTC. It codes for CASSHLGGLGETQYF.